The 30 T cell receptor beta chains presented below share a single source sample, sequenced in a study of cytomegalovirus exposure and HLA in healthy donors. In the PCR, 60 Vbeta and 13 Jbeta primers were used. Sequenced by immunoSEQ multiplex PCR; TCRdb stores in-frame clones only, minus some. The sample consists of about 88,000 clones, 70% to 90% of them appearing once. The material sequenced was PBMCs. The receptors were gathered from a man between 18 and 35 years old in good health and CMV-seronegative.

The chain couples TRBV19 to TRBJ2-2; perhaps TRBD1 as D (5 bases). The germline V gene has CDR1 LNHDA and CDR2 SQIVND (reference sequence). V was pared by 2 bases and J by 4 bases, with 14 bases between. There are 16 residues in the CDR3. CDR3 sequence reads: CASSILLDRSTGELFF. DNA of the CDR3: TGTGCCAGTAGTATACTGCTAGACAGATCCACCGGGGAGCTGTTTTTT.

V and J are TRBV27 and TRBJ2-3, with TRBD2 matching 7 bases. Germline assignment: CDR1 MNHEY and CDR2 SMNVEV (reference sequence). The length of the CDR3 is 14 residues. With V trimmed by 5 bases and J by 4 bases, 6 bases remained unmatched. The DNA for the CDR3 is TGTGCCAGCAGTAGGGCGGGAGTCCCAGATACGCAGTATTTT. Protein product: CASSRAGVPDTQYF.

This chain links TRBV6-5 with TRBJ2-7, with 8 bases identical to TRBD1. This CDR3 spans 15 amino acids. CDR1 and CDR2 from the germline V gene are MNHEY and SVGAGI. V was pared by 4 bases and J by 3 bases, with 8 bases of the junction left unmatched. CDR3 coding DNA: TGTGCCAGCAGTTTGCGGCAGGGGGCTATCTACGAGCAGTACTTC. Its translation: CASSLRQGAIYEQYF.

This chain uses TRBV7-2 with TRBJ2-3, with TRBD1 matching 11 bases. With 10 bases clipped from V and 2 bases from J, the junction kept 8 bases outside the gene matches. In germline, CDR1 is SGHTA, CDR2 FQGNSA. The CDR3 contains 15 residues. DNA for the CDR3: TGTGCCACCAAGGACAGGGGGCTACTCACAGATACGCAGTATTTT. Translation: CATKDRGLLTDTQYF.

In regard to this clone: One end of the junction does not line up with germline, which may come from a read error. This sample includes further DNA sequences coding for the same CDR3. The rearrangement uses TRBV6-5 and TRBJ1-1; the D is unclear. The CDR3 totals 14 residues. Germline V CDR1 and CDR2: MNHEY, SVGAGI. The CDR3 sequence: CASSYSIQVTEAFF. CDR3 nucleotides: TGTGCCAGCAGCTACTCGATTCAGGTCACTGAAGCTTTCTTT.

The V and J genes are TRBV7-3 and TRBJ2-1; 9 bases fit TRBD2. Losses at the gene ends were 5 bases for V and 7 bases for J; bases not matched to a gene: 9. Germline V gene lookup returns CDR1 SGHTA and CDR2 FQGTGA. The CDR3 has 15 amino acids. CDR3 amino acids: CASSTSGRTGNEQFF. DNA for the CDR3: TGTGCCAGCAGCACGAGCGGGAGGACGGGTAATGAGCAGTTCTTC.

Notes on this clone: The same CDR3 is also encoded by other DNA sequences in this sample. The chain uses TRBV19 and TRBJ1-2; TRBD1 is a possible D gene (5 bases). Germline V lookup: CDR1 LNHDA, CDR2 SQIVND (reference sequence). Trimming pared 0 bases from V and 7 bases from J, leaving 9 bases between. The CDR3 extends over 13 amino acids. CDR3 nucleotides: TGTGCCAGTAGTATAGACAGGGTCCGTGGCTACACCTTC. Amino acid sequence: CASSIDRVRGYTF.

This clone was recorded once. The chain links TRBV19 to TRBJ1-1; D perhaps matches TRBD1 (6 bases). The CDR3 spans 13 residues. The germline V gene has CDR1 LNHDA and CDR2 SQIVND (reference sequence). With 1 base removed from V and 10 bases from J, the gap between germline ends came to 13 bases. CDR3 nucleotides: TGTGCCAGTAGTATAGTTCAGGGGACGGGAGCTTTCTTT. This codes for CASSIVQGTGAFF.

The genes are TRBV27 and TRBJ2-6; a possible D gene is TRBD1 (6 bases). The V end lost 6 bases, the J end lost 0 bases, and 18 bases lay between the germline ends. Looked up from germline, CDR1 is MNHEY and CDR2 is SMNVEV (reference sequence). This CDR3 spans 18 amino acids. The CDR3 loop is CASSRRRQDPSGANVLTF. The CDR3 region has the DNA TGTGCCAGCAGCCGTCGGAGACAGGATCCCTCTGGGGCCAACGTCCTGACTTTC. The full variable domain, its missing parts supplied by reference TRBV27 and TRBJ2-6, is EAQVTQNPRYLITVTGKKLTVTCSQNMNHEYMSWYRQDPGLGLRQIYYSMNVEVTDKGDVPEGYKVSRKEKRNFPLILESPSPNQTSLYFCASSRRRQDPSGANVLTFGAGSRLTVL.

The rearrangement links TRBV5-5 to TRBJ2-1; 7 nucleotides align to TRBD1. The junction had 11 bases not matched to a gene; V was cut back by 4 bases and J by 4 bases. Germline CDR1 and CDR2: SGHKS and YYEKEE (reference sequence). CDR3 length equals 16 residues. The DNA of the CDR3 is TGTGCCAGCAGCCTGGATAGCAGGGGGAAGTACAATGAGCAGTTCTTC. Encoded protein: CASSLDSRGKYNEQFF.

CDR3 in amino acids: CASIAPQGTNVAYEQYF. CDR3 sequence (DNA): TGTGCCAGCATCGCCCCTCAGGGGACCAACGTAGCCTACGAGCAGTACTTC. The gene calls are TRBV28 and TRBJ2-7, with D possibly being TRBD1 (6 bases). The CDR3 contains 17 residues. The germline V gene has CDR1 MDHEN and CDR2 SYDVKM. V was shortened by 7 bases and J by 2 bases, with 24 bases between the two germline ends.

The CDR3 spells CAISESVLAGVTDTQYF. The CDR3 DNA is TGTGCCATCAGTGAGTCAGTGTTAGCGGGTGTCACAGATACGCAGTATTTT. The genes are TRBV10-3 and TRBJ2-3; 7 nucleotides line up with TRBD2. Germline assignment: CDR1 ENHRY and CDR2 SYGVKD. The length of the CDR3 is 17 residues. J lost 2 bases, V lost 0 bases, and 8 bases had no gene match.

V usage is TRBV27 and J usage is TRBJ1-2, with D unclear. CDR1 is MNHEY, CDR2 SMNVEV, per germline (reference sequence). This CDR3 comprises 14 residues. The V and J ends lost 5 bases and 7 bases respectively, with 17 bases between them. The CDR3 sequence is CASSRSGGLAGYTF. In DNA form, the CDR3 reads TGTGCCAGCAGTAGGTCGGGTGGTCTGGCTGGCTACACCTTC.

This chain links TRBV7-9 with TRBJ2-7, with D possibly TRBD2 on 6 matching bases. Trimming cost V 1 base and J 7 bases, with 14 bases left between them. CDR1 is SEHNR and CDR2 is FQNEAQ in the germline V gene (reference sequence). The CDR3 length is 14 residues. Here the CDR3 DNA reads TGTGCCAGCAGCTTAGGTCCGGGGGTCCGGGAGCAGTACTTC. Translated, it gives CASSLGPGVREQYF.

In this sample, this clone turned up a few times. V is TRBV7-2 and J is TRBJ2-7, with D uncertain. Germline V gene lookup returns CDR1 SGHTA and CDR2 FQGNSA. Trimming cost V 4 bases and J 7 bases, with 17 bases left between them. This CDR3 region has 14 residues. The CDR3, as DNA: TGTGCCAGCAGCTCGTCAACACTACTTAGAGAGCAGTACTTC. Its translation is CASSSSTLLREQYF.

V usage is TRBV7-9 and J usage is TRBJ1-1, with D possibly matching TRBD1 (6 bases). This CDR3 contains 16 residues. The germline gives CDR1 SEHNR, CDR2 FQNEAQ (reference sequence). The V gene lost 2 bases and the J gene lost 2 bases, with 15 bases spanning the gap. The CDR3 DNA is TGTGCCAGCAGCTTATCACCGGGACAAGAAAACACTGAAGCTTTCTTT. As protein: CASSLSPGQENTEAFF. The full variable domain, its missing parts supplied by reference TRBV7-9 and TRBJ1-1, is DTGVSQNPRHKITKRGQNVTFRCDPISEHNRLYWYRQTLGQGPEFLTYFQNEAQLEKSRLLSDRFSAERPKGSFSTLEIQRTEQGDSAMYLCASSLSPGQENTEAFFGQGTRLTVV.

The chain uses TRBV5-1 and TRBJ2-1, with 10 bases lining up with TRBD2. CDR3 size: 16 residues. Germline trimming cut 4 bases from V and 7 bases from J; bases unmatched to any gene: 11. Per germline, CDR1 SGHRS and CDR2 YFSETQ. The CDR3 DNA reads TGCGCCAGCAGCATAACTCTAGCGGGAGACGGGAATGAGCAGTTCTTC. This sequence encodes CASSITLAGDGNEQFF.

The chain uses TRBV4-2 and TRBJ2-2; tentatively, D is TRBD2 (6 bases). CDR1 and CDR2 from the germline V gene are LGHNA and YNFKEQ. This CDR3 spans 17 amino acids. V was clipped by 0 bases and J by 7 bases, with 18 bases between them. The CDR3 region has the DNA TGTGCCAGCAGCCAAGATTTTTCCGGAGGGCCGGGCGGGGAGCTGTTTTTT. It translates to CASSQDFSGGPGGELFF.

CDR3 DNA sequence: TGTGCCAGCAGCGAGGCACGGAACACTGAAGCTTTCTTT. This codes for CASSEARNTEAFF. The V and J genes are TRBV11-1 and TRBJ1-1; D gene uncertain. Trimming pared 5 bases from V and 1 base from J, leaving 8 bases between. This CDR3 spans 13 amino acids. Germline CDR1 SGHAT, CDR2 FQDESV (reference sequence).

This clone was picked up a small number of times. The chain couples TRBV7-9 to TRBJ2-7; D call uncertain. V lost 1 base to trimming and J lost 2 bases, with 9 bases between them. This CDR3 spans 14 amino acids. Looked up from germline, CDR1 is SEHNR and CDR2 is FQNEAQ (reference sequence). CDR3 in amino acids: CASSLVLPPYEQYF. DNA of the CDR3: TGTGCCAGCAGCTTAGTGCTACCCCCCTACGAGCAGTACTTC.

Worth noting for this clone: Relative to the germline gene, one junction end is altered; a read error may explain this. The rearrangement uses TRBV7-9 and TRBJ2-7; possible D gene TRBD2, 5 bases. This CDR3 is built from 13 residues. From germline, CDR1 is SEHNR and CDR2 FQNEAQ (reference sequence). The CDR3 DNA is TGTTCCAGCAGCTCCCGGGACTCCTACGAGCAGTACTTC. Encoded protein: CSSSSRDSYEQYF.

The chain uses TRBV5-1 and TRBJ2-5; 7 nucleotides agree with TRBD1. Matching the DNA end better, TRBJ2-7 makes the J call doubtful. CDR1 is SGHRS, CDR2 YFSETQ, per germline. The CDR3 runs 14 residues. CDR3 sequence: CASSLRDRAYEQYF. As DNA, the CDR3 is TGCGCCAGCAGCTTAAGGGACAGAGCCTACGAGCAGTACTTC.

The chain recombines TRBV20-1 with TRBJ1-2, with a possible D match to TRBD1 (6 bases). CDR3 length equals 10 residues. The germline V gene encodes CDR1 DFQATT and CDR2 SNEGSKA (reference sequence). Trimming cost V 5 bases and J 8 bases, with 9 bases left between them. CDR3 sequence reads: CSAYRDGYTF. CDR3 in DNA: TGCAGTGCTTACAGGGACGGCTACACCTTC.

This chain links TRBV19 with TRBJ2-1; 9 bases align to TRBD1. J was trimmed by 3 bases and V by 5 bases; bases with no gene match: 5. CDR1 and CDR2 (germline): LNHDA, SQIVND (reference sequence). This CDR3 comprises 15 residues. Here the CDR3 reads CASSLQGAGYNEQFF. DNA for the CDR3: TGTGCCAGTAGTCTACAGGGGGCCGGCTACAATGAGCAGTTCTTC.

V usage is TRBV5-4 and J usage is TRBJ2-2; 8 positions agree with TRBD2. After removal of 0 bases from V and 5 bases from J, the junction contained 6 bases not matched to a gene. The CDR3 is 16 residues long. The germline CDR1 and CDR2 sequences are SGHNT and YYREEE (reference sequence). CDR3 in amino acids: CASSLASGGVTGELFF. CDR3 nucleotides: TGTGCCAGCAGCTTGGCGTCGGGAGGGGTTACCGGGGAGCTGTTTTTT.

The chain couples TRBV7-2 to TRBJ2-5, with a possible D match to TRBD1 (6 bases). Per germline, CDR1 SGHTA and CDR2 FQGNSA. The V and J ends lost 0 bases and 3 bases respectively, with 8 bases between them. This CDR3 contains 14 residues. In DNA form, the CDR3 reads TGTGCCAGCAGCTTAGCCGGGACAAAAGAGACCCAGTACTTC. As protein: CASSLAGTKETQYF.

The rearrangement links TRBV25-1 to TRBJ1-6; TRBD1 might be the D (5 bases). Germline CDR1 reads MGHDK; CDR2 reads SYGVNS. The CDR3 covers 15 residues. Trimming stripped 0 bases from V and 7 bases from J, with 10 bases between. CDR3 bases: TGTGCCAGCAGTGAATATCGGGGGGGGAATTCACCCCTCCACTTT. This translates into CASSEYRGGNSPLHF.

The chain combines TRBV4-2 with TRBJ2-7, with 11 bases fitting TRBD2. Germline-derived CDR1 and CDR2 are LGHNA and YNFKEQ. The CDR3 totals 14 residues. With V trimmed by 3 bases and J by 6 bases, 4 bases remained unmatched. The CDR3 is CASSHTSGSGEQYF. In DNA form, the CDR3 reads TGTGCCAGCAGCCATACTAGCGGGAGCGGCGAGCAGTACTTC.

This chain joins TRBV9 and TRBJ2-2; 7 nucleotides align to TRBD1. J lost 4 bases, V lost 7 bases, and 1 base had no gene match. Germline V CDR1 and CDR2: SGDLS, YYNGEE. This CDR3 is built from 12 residues. CDR3 DNA sequence: TGTGCCAGCGACAGGGTCACCGGGGAGCTGTTTTTT. Its translation: CASDRVTGELFF.

This rearrangement joins TRBV4-3 to TRBJ2-4; D is perhaps TRBD2 (6 bases). Germline CDR1 and CDR2: LGHNA and YSLEER. Deletions cut 3 bases from V and 1 base from J, with 10 bases between. The CDR3 consists of 15 residues. The CDR3 DNA is TGCGCCAGCAGCCAGGAGGGCCAGGCCAAAAACATTCAGTACTTC. As protein: CASSQEGQAKNIQYF.